The subject of this entry is one TCR beta chain. The sample originates from a study of T cell responses to AZD1222 COVID-19 vaccine. Here immunoSEQ multiplex PCR was the method, and the copy in TCRdb shows in-frame clones only, minus some. Among fewer than 200,000 clones listed, 75% to 90% were seen once. Looked up from germline, CDR1 is GTSNPN and CDR2 is SVGIG (reference sequence). The length of the CDR3 is 13 residues. Trimming stripped 4 bases from V and 2 bases from J, with 10 bases between. The chain has TRBV30 and TRBJ2-3; weak D call: TRBD2 (6 bases). This clonotype was sampled from an adult who received the MenACWY meningococcal vaccine as a control. This specimen consisted of peripheral blood, obtained 28 days after the second dose of the MenACWY control vaccine. In nucleotides, the CDR3 is TGTGCCTGGAAGACGGGACTCACAGATACGCAGTATTTT. This gives the protein CAWKTGLTDTQYF.